This T cell receptor (beta chain) was sequenced for a study of blood T cells in healthy people across ages. The second PCR ran about 7 to 12 cycles with a sample-barcoded 5' primer and J-beta primers. TCRdb reanalysed the 5' RACE reads using MiXCR and keeps one entry per CDR3 protein. The profile shows roughly 700,000 distinct CDR3 sequences, around 48% of them singletons. The CDR3 totals 12 residues. Losses at the gene ends were 2 bases for V and 10 bases for J; bases not matched to a gene: 3. Germline CDR1 reads MNHEY; CDR2 reads SMNVEV (reference sequence). Regarding this clonotype: What it binds is not known.

General observations from the study: TCR beta diversity was tightly associated with the proportion of naive T cells.

The gene calls are TRBV27 and TRBJ2-5, with 8 bases that match TRBD2. Material for sequencing was blood. The sequence derives from a woman aged 55-70 years in good health. CDR3 coding DNA: TGTGCCAGCAGTTTAGACGGGGGGGGCCAGTACTTC. Encoded protein: CASSLDGGGQYF.